The 14 T cell receptor beta chains listed next were all sequenced from one sample in a study of human T cells and chemical hapten exposure. TCRdb fed the RACE reads into MiXCR, producing one record per CDR3 protein. Of 350,000 to 400,000 distinct CDR3 sequences in the sample, about 6.9% are singletons; the top ten hold around 5.6%. Time point denoted: patch test 2, 6 weeks after DPC sensitization. Indicated treatment: therapeutic diphenylcyclopropenone sensitization with weekly scalp DPC. The sample was whole blood, taken in connection with sensitization to the hapten diphenylcyclopropenone (DPC). These receptors originate from a woman between 18 and 29 years old with alopecia areata. Some clones in this sample may be carry-over from other donors' samples.

V usage is TRBV6-6 and J usage is TRBJ2-3; D not certain. The CDR3 is 12 amino acids. Germline loops: CDR1 MNHNY, CDR2 SVGAGI (reference sequence). Trimming shortened V by 5 bases and J by 3 bases, and 6 bases separated the two germline ends. CDR3 DNA: TGTGCCAGCAGTAAACGGACAGATACGCAGTATTTT. Its translation: CASSKRTDTQYF.

As concerns this clonotype: A clone one base away is much larger, so this may be a read error. The chain has TRBV13 and TRBJ2-1, with no clear D. The CDR3 loop spans 15 amino acids. Trimming removed 1 base from V and 3 bases from J, with 10 bases in between. Germline V gene sequence: CDR1 PRHDT, CDR2 FYEKMQ (reference sequence). This chain's CDR3 is CASSLELSGYNEQFF. CDR3 in DNA: TGTGCCAGCAGCTTAGAACTATCGGGCTACAATGAGCAGTTCTTC.

This clonotype was counted between two and nine times. The chain joins TRBV6-5 to TRBJ2-1; perhaps TRBD1 as D (5 bases). With 2 bases removed from V and 0 bases from J, the gap between germline ends came to 14 bases. The CDR3 loop spans 17 amino acids. Germline V gene data show CDR1 as MNHEY and CDR2 as SVGAGI. The CDR3 loop reads CASSYGPGSSSYNEQFF. The CDR3 region has the DNA TGTGCCAGCAGTTACGGGCCAGGGTCTAGCTCCTACAATGAGCAGTTCTTC.

V gene TRBV15 combines with J gene TRBJ1-1, with 11 positions matching TRBD1. Germline V gene data show CDR1 as LNHNV and CDR2 as YYDKDF (reference sequence). The V and J ends lost 1 base and 6 bases, in that order; junction bases with no gene match: 1. The CDR3 has 14 amino acids. The CDR3, as DNA: TGTGCCACCAGCAGAGGGGACAGGGGGTCTGAAGCTTTCTTT. It yields the protein CATSRGDRGSEAFF. The entire variable domain, with the rest obtained from reference TRBV15 and TRBJ1-1, is as follows: DAMVIQNPRYQVTQFGKPVTLSCSQTLNHNVMYWYQQKSSQAPKLLFHYYDKDFNNEADTPDNFQSRRPNTSFCFLDIRSPGLGDTAMYLCATSRGDRGSEAFFGQGTRLTVV.

There are a few counts of this clonotype. The CDR3 reads CASSSSDRSYEQYF. CDR3 in DNA: TGTGCCAGCAGTTCATCGGACAGGAGTTACGAGCAGTACTTC. The V and J genes are TRBV28 and TRBJ2-7, with 7 bases aligning to TRBD1. Germline V lookup: CDR1 MDHEN, CDR2 SYDVKM. This CDR3 contains 14 residues. With V trimmed by 4 bases and J by 4 bases, 7 bases remained unmatched.

The J gene is TRBJ2-5, the V gene TRBV7-9; either TRBD1 or TRBD2 may fit D (5 bases each). This CDR3 spans 15 amino acids. Trimming took 4 bases from V and 9 from J, leaving 21 bases between them. In germline, CDR1 is SEHNR, CDR2 FQNEAQ (reference sequence). CDR3 nucleotides: TGTGCCAGCAGCTCCTTTAGGCAGGGAGTGGATTCCCAGTACTTC. Translation: CASSSFRQGVDSQYF.

The chain joins TRBV4-3 to TRBJ2-2; 7 nucleotides match TRBD1. CDR1 is LGHNA and CDR2 is YSLEER in the germline V gene. The J segment lost 7 bases and the V segment lost 3 bases, leaving 8 bases of the junction unmatched. CDR3 length: 15 residues. The CDR3 is CASSHKTGSGGELFF. CDR3 nucleotide sequence: TGCGCCAGCAGCCACAAGACAGGGTCAGGCGGGGAGCTGTTTTTT.

This clonotype was counted ten times or more. The chain carries TRBV7-8 and TRBJ1-1, with 9 bases aligning to TRBD1. V trimming: 0 bases; J trimming: 5 bases; junction bases outside the gene matches: 13. The CDR3 is made up of 18 amino acids. Germline CDR1 reads SGHVS; CDR2 reads FQNEAQ. The CDR3, as DNA: TGTGCCAGCAGCTTAGCAGTTTCACAGGGGGCCGTGGGTACTGAAGCTTTCTTT. It specifies CASSLAVSQGAVGTEAFF.

This clonotype was found many times. This rearrangement joins TRBV6-5 to TRBJ1-1, with TRBD1 identical over 7 bases. The CDR3 loop spans 14 amino acids. Germline CDR1 and CDR2: MNHEY and SVGAGI. Trimming removed 2 bases from V and 5 bases from J; junction bases left unmatched: 5. CDR3 sequence: CASSYHRGGTEAFF. The CDR3 DNA reads TGTGCCAGCAGTTACCACAGGGGAGGAACTGAAGCTTTCTTT.

This clonotype was seen ten or more times. This rearrangement joins TRBV18 to TRBJ1-2; D is unclear. Germline lookup yields CDR1 KGHSH and CDR2 LQKENI. V was shortened by 2 bases and J by 3 bases, with 7 bases between the two germline ends. The CDR3 length is 13 residues. The CDR3 region has the DNA TGTGCCAGCTCACCAGGGTTCGACTATGGCTACACCTTC. It encodes CASSPGFDYGYTF.

This clonotype was found a few times. V and J are TRBV20-1 and TRBJ2-5, with 11 positions matching TRBD2. The V and J ends lost 4 bases and 6 bases, in that order; junction bases with no gene match: 13. Germline V gene data show CDR1 as DFQATT and CDR2 as SNEGSKA (reference sequence). The CDR3 is made up of 16 amino acids. CDR3 sequence reads: CSAMGPASGGKKTQYF. In DNA, the CDR3 is TGCAGTGCTATGGGACCTGCTAGCGGGGGGAAAAAGACCCAGTACTTC.

The J gene is TRBJ1-2, the V gene TRBV11-2; D is ambiguous. The CDR3 runs 15 residues. The germline V gene has CDR1 SGHAT and CDR2 FQNNGV. The germline V and J ends were trimmed by 0 bases and 2 bases, with 10 bases remaining between them. CDR3 sequence: CASSLDGSENYGYTF. DNA for the CDR3: TGTGCCAGCAGCTTAGATGGGTCCGAGAACTATGGCTACACCTTC.

This clonotype showed up many times. The V gene is TRBV29-1, the J gene TRBJ1-2, with D possibly matching TRBD1 (5 bases). Germline loops: CDR1 SQVTM, CDR2 ANQGSEA. The CDR3 spans 12 residues. The V end lost 4 bases, the J end lost 5 bases, and 11 bases lay between the germline ends. The CDR3 spells CSVARVQYGYTF. CDR3 sequence (DNA): TGCAGCGTTGCCAGGGTACAGTATGGCTACACCTTC.

The table lists this clonotype with many counts. The V call is TRBV3-1, the J call TRBJ2-1; the match to TRBD2 covers 8 bases. With V trimmed by 1 base and J by 0 bases, 5 bases remained unmatched. CDR1 LGHDT and CDR2 YNNKEL come from the germline V gene (reference sequence). The CDR3 covers 17 residues. The CDR3 reads CASSQVGRGASYNEQFF. CDR3 sequence (DNA): TGTGCCAGCAGCCAAGTGGGGCGGGGGGCCTCCTACAATGAGCAGTTCTTC.